This T cell receptor (beta chain) is drawn from a study of beta chain features in type 1 diabetes. Overall study: The number of sorted cells examined across all samples was some 99 million.

Expressed TCRB transcripts got sequenced, as all isolated RNA was reverse transcribed. The data were produced by immunoSEQ multiplex PCR, yet TCRdb's version contains in-frame clones alone and is incomplete. The top ten hold more than 0.015% of the sample, which has roughly 260,000 clones, approximately 10% seen once. The CDR3 length is 14 residues. The germline CDR1 and CDR2 sequences are SGHDT and YYEEEE. The junction had 1 base not matched to a gene; V was cut back by 0 bases and J by 4 bases. This clone was detected a few times. No antigen is known for it. Overall study findings and caveats: The question left open here concerned HLA type influencing TCRB rearrangement. For Type 1 diabetes patients, all four CD4+ subsets carried TCRB CDR3s that were moderately but significantly shorter.

Sequenced: naive CD4+ T cells from blood. The chain carries TRBV5-6 and TRBJ1-1, with 9 bases matching TRBD1. This clonotype originated in a young man with type 1 diabetes. The DNA for the CDR3 is TGTGCCAGCAGCTTGGGACAGGGGGGCACTGAAGCTTTCTTT. It specifies CASSLGQGGTEAFF.